This T cell receptor beta chain emerged from a study of human T cells and chemical hapten exposure. Across the whole study: Yields of TCR per sample differed, chiefly owing to small differences in pooled library volume. Study outcomes and limitations: Those TCRs sitting above 1 in 1000 frequency stayed the same with DPC sensitization.

Unique molecular identifiers were linked by the library to individual cDNA molecules. Original analysis: A per-sample median of around 100,000 TCRs was observed, with a range of about 23,224 to 700,000. TCRdb re-derived calls from the 5' RACE reads in MiXCR, one entry per CDR3 protein. These V and J calls rely on TCRdb rather than the paper's analysis. The data contain approximately 150,000 distinct CDR3 sequences, around 4% of them singletons. In the case of this clonotype: Its antigen is undetermined.

CDR3 length: 16 residues. Germline CDR1 reads SEHNR; CDR2 reads FQNEAQ (reference sequence). V was cut by 4 bases and J by 0 bases, with 13 bases left in between. Total RNA was extracted from unfractionated whole blood. This clonotype was obtained from a female donor in good health. The chain uses TRBV7-9 and TRBJ1-3; D remains ambiguous. This chain's CDR3 is CASSYNKETSGNTIYF. For the CDR3, the DNA is TGTGCCAGCAGCTACAACAAGGAGACCTCTGGAAACACCATATATTTT.